This T cell receptor (beta chain) was recovered during a study of OX40 agonist ivuxolimab in advanced cancers. The overall study: From 23 to 79 years was the age range, with a mean of about 56 years, and around 80% were male. Prior therapy, whether anti-PD-1, anti-PD-L1 or anti-CTLA-4, was allowed, and 40% had some. Whole-study results and caveats: Partial responders dosed at 0.1-3.0 mg/kg displayed clonal expansion ranking among the lowest. Researchers report that CD8+ T cells had, on average, more expanded clones than CD4+.

Notes on this clone: Its antigen is unknown.

Clones were read by immunoSEQ multiplex PCR, and TCRdb kept only the in-frame ones, dropping some. The sample shows tens of thousands of clones, approximately 86% of them seen only once. With 3 bases clipped from V and 3 bases from J, the junction kept 15 bases outside the gene matches. Germline CDR1 is SGHNT and CDR2 is YYREEE (reference sequence). The CDR3 extends over 19 amino acids. The genes are TRBV5-4 and TRBJ2-3; TRBD2 agrees at 11 bases. Material: CD4+ or CD8+ T cells sorted from blood, obtained in a trial of the OX40 agonist ivuxolimab. This receptor was taken from an adult with an advanced solid tumor such as melanoma, head and neck, liver or kidney cancer. The CDR3, as DNA: TGTGCCAGCAGCTACTCTACTAGCGGGAGCTCCCCGAGGACAGATACGCAGTATTTT. It yields the protein CASSYSTSGSSPRTDTQYF.